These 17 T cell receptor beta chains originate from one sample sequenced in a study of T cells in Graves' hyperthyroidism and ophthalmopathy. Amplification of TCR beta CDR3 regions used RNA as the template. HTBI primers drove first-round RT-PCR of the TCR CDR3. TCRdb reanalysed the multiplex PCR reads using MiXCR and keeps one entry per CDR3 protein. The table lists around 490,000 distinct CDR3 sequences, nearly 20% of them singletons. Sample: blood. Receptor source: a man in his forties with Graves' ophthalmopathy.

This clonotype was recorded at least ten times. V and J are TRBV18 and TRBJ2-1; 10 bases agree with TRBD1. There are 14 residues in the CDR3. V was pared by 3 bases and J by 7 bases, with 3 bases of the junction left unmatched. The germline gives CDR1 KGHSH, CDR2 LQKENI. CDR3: CASSPRQGANEQFF. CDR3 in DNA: TGTGCCAGCTCACCCCGACAGGGGGCGAATGAGCAGTTCTTC. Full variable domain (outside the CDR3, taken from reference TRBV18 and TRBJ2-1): NAGVMQNPRHLVRRRGQEARLRCSPMKGHSHVYWYRQLPEEGLKFMVYLQKENIIDESGMPKERFSAEFPKEGPSILRIQQVVRGDSAAYFCASSPRQGANEQFFGPGTRLTVL.

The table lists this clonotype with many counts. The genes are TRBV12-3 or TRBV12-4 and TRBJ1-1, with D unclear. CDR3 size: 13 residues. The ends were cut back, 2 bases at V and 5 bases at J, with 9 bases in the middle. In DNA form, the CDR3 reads TGTGCCAGCAGTTTAAACGGGGTTACTGAAGCTTTCTTT. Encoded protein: CASSLNGVTEAFF.

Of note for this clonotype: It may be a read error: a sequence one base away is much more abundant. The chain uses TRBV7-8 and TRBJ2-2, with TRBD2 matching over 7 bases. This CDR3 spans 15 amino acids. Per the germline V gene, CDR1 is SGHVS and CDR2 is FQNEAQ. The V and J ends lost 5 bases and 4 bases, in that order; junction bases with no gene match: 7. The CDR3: CASSHGLVGTGELFF. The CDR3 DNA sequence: TGTGCCAGCAGCCACGGACTAGTCGGCACCGGGGAGCTGTTTTTT.

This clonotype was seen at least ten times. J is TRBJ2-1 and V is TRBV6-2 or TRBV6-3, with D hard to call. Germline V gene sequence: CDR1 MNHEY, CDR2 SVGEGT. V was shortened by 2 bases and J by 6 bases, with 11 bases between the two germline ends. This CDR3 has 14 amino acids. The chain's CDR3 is CASSYDSPSNEQFF. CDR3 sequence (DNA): TGTGCCAGCAGTTACGACTCTCCCTCCAATGAGCAGTTCTTC.

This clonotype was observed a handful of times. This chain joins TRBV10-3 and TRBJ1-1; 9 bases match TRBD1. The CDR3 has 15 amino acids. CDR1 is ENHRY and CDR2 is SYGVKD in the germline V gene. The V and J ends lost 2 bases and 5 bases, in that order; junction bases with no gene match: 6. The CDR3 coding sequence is TGTGCCATCAGTGAGGCACAGGGGGCGCGAACTGAAGCTTTCTTT. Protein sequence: CAISEAQGARTEAFF.

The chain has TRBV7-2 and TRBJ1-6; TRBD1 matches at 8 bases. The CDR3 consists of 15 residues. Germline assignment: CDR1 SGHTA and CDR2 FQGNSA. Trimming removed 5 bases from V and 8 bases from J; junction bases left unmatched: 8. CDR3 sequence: CASSPRTGLDSPLHF. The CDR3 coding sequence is TGTGCCAGCAGCCCTCGGACAGGGTTGGATTCACCCCTCCACTTT.

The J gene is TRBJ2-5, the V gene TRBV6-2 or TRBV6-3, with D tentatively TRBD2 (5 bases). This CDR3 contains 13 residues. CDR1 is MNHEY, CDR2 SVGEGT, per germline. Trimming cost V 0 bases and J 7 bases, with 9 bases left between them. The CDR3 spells CASSYSPGGTQYF. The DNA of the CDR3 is TGTGCCAGCAGTTACTCTCCAGGAGGGACCCAGTACTTC.

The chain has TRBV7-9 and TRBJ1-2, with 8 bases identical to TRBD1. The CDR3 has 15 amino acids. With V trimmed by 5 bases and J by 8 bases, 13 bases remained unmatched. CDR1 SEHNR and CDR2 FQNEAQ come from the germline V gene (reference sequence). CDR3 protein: CASSPFLTGGGGYTF. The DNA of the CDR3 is TGTGCCAGCAGCCCGTTCCTCACAGGGGGGGGCGGCTACACCTTC. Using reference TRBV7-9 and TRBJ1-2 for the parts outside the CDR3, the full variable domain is DTGVSQNPRHKITKRGQNVTFRCDPISEHNRLYWYRQTLGQGPEFLTYFQNEAQLEKSRLLSDRFSAERPKGSFSTLEIQRTEQGDSAMYLCASSPFLTGGGGYTFGSGTRLTVV.

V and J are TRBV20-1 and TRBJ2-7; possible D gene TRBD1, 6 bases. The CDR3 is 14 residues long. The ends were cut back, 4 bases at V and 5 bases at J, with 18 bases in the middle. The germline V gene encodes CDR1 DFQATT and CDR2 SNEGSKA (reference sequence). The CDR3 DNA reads TGCAGTGCTATCTCTCCACAGGGTGCCCACGAGCAGTACTTC. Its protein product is CSAISPQGAHEQYF.

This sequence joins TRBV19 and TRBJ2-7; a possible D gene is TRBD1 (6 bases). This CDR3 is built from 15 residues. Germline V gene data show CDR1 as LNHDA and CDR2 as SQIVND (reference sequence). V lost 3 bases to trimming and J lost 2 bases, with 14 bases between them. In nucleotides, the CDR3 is TGTGCCAGTAGTATCAATCCAGGGGCCACCTACGAGCAGTACTTC. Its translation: CASSINPGATYEQYF.

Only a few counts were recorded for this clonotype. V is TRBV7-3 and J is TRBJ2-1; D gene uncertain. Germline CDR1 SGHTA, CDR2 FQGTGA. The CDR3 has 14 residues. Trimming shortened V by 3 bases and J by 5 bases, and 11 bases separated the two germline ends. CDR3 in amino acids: CASSFVGRDNEQFF. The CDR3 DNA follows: TGTGCCAGCAGCTTTGTTGGCAGAGACAATGAGCAGTTCTTC.

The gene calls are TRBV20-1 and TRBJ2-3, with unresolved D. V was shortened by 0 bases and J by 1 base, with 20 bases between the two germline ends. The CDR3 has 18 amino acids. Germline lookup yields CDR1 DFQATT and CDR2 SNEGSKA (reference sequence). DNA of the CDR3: TGCAGTGCTAGAGATGAGGTTACGAGCGCTCGGGGCACAGATACGCAGTATTTT. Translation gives CSARDEVTSARGTDTQYF.

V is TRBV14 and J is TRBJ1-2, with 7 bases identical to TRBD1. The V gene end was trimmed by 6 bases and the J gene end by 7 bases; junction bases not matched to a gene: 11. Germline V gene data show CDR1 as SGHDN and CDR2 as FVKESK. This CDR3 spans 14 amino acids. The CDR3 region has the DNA TGTGCCAGCAGTCAACAGGGGAAGCGGTTTGGCTACACCTTC. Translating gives CASSQQGKRFGYTF. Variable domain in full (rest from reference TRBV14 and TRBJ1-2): EAGVTQFPSHSVIEKGQTVTLRCDPISGHDNLYWYRRVMGKEIKFLLHFVKESKQDESGMPNNRFLAERTGGTYSTLKVQPAELEDSGVYFCASSQQGKRFGYTFGSGTRLTVV.

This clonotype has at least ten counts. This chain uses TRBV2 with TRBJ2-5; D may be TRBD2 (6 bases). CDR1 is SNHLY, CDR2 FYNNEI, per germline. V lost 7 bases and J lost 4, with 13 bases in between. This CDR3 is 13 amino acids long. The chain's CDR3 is CASKAPGGETQYF. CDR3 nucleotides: TGTGCCAGCAAGGCTCCCGGGGGAGAGACCCAGTACTTC.

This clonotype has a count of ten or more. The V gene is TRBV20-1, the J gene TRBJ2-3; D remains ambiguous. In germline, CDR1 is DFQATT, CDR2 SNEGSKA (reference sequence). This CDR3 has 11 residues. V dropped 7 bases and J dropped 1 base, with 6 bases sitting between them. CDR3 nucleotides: TGCAGTGGAGTCCGCACAGATACGCAGTATTTT. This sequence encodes CSGVRTDTQYF.

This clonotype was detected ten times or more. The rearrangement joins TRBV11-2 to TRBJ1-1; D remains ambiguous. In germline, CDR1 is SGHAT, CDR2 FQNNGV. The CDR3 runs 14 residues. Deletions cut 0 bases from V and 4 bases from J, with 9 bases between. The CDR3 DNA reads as TGTGCCAGCAGCTTAGAACAGTGGGGCACTGAAGCTTTCTTT. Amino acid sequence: CASSLEQWGTEAFF. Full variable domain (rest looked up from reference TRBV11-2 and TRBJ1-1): EAGVAQSPRYKIIEKRQSVAFWCNPISGHATLYWYQQILGQGPKLLIQFQNNGVVDDSQLPKDRFSAERLKGVDSTLKIQPAKLEDSAVYLCASSLEQWGTEAFFGQGTRLTVV.

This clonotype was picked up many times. The CDR3 DNA sequence: TGTGCCAGCAGTTTTTGGGACAGTGCGAACACTGAAGCTTTCTTT. Its translation: CASSFWDSANTEAFF. The chain uses TRBV28 and TRBJ1-1; 7 bases agree with TRBD1. The CDR3 is 15 residues long. Germline assignment: CDR1 MDHEN and CDR2 SYDVKM. V dropped 3 bases and J dropped 1; count of bases not matched to a gene: 5. Complete variable domain (other parts from reference TRBV28 and TRBJ1-1): DVKVTQSSRYLVKRTGEKVFLECVQDMDHENMFWYRQDPGLGLRLIYFSYDVKMKEKGDIPEGYSVSREKKERFSLILESASTNQTSMYLCASSFWDSANTEAFFGQGTRLTVV.